These 12 T cell receptor beta chains were sequenced from one sample in a study of T cells after yellow fever vaccination. TCRdb re-called the 5' RACE reads through MiXCR, storing one row per CDR3 protein. Here the sample spans nearly 300,000 distinct CDR3 sequences, under 9% being singletons. This specimen consisted of CD4+ T cells sorted from PBMCs, obtained 5 days after the yellow fever booster vaccination. Receptors originate from a man between 18 and 29 years old who received the YFV17D yellow fever vaccine.

J is TRBJ2-3 and V is TRBV10-3, with D perhaps matching TRBD1 or TRBD2 (5 bases each). V was pared by 5 bases and J by 6 bases, with 15 bases between. The CDR3 spans 14 residues. The germline V gene has CDR1 ENHRY and CDR2 SYGVKD. CDR3 amino acids: CAISRMGDPDTQYF. CDR3 coding DNA: TGTGCCATCAGTAGAATGGGGGATCCGGATACGCAGTATTTT.

There are a few counts of this clonotype. This chain links TRBV6-1 with TRBJ1-4; no reliable D call. The CDR3 is 10 amino acids. The germline gives CDR1 MNHNS, CDR2 SASEGT. V lost 3 bases to trimming and J lost 10 bases, with 3 bases between them. The CDR3 spells CASSDGKLFF. The DNA for the CDR3 is TGTGCCAGCAGTGATGGAAAACTGTTTTTT.

This clonotype was detected many times. The rearrangement uses TRBV25-1 and TRBJ2-3, with 10 bases matching TRBD1. CDR1 is MGHDK, CDR2 SYGVNS, per germline. J was trimmed by 4 bases and V by 2 bases; bases with no gene match: 3. The CDR3 extends over 15 amino acids. The CDR3 coding sequence is TGTGCCAGCAGTGAAGGGACAGGGGTTGCAGATACGCAGTATTTT. Its protein is CASSEGTGVADTQYF.

V usage is TRBV12-3 or TRBV12-4 and J usage is TRBJ2-3; D uncertain. This CDR3 comprises 15 residues. The ends were cut back, 3 bases at V and 3 bases at J, with 13 bases in the middle. The CDR3 region has the DNA TGTGCCAGCAGTTTGCAAGGGTTTTGGACAGATACGCAGTATTTT. Its translation is CASSLQGFWTDTQYF.

The J gene is TRBJ1-2, the V gene TRBV28, with D perhaps TRBD1 (5 bases). Germline assignment: CDR1 MDHEN and CDR2 SYDVKM. The ends were cut back, 11 bases at V and 4 bases at J, with 17 bases in the middle. The CDR3 covers 13 residues. CDR3 protein: CAAQGPLLYGYTF. CDR3 DNA sequence: TGTGCCGCCCAGGGTCCCCTACTCTATGGCTACACCTTC.

A few counts support this clonotype. This chain links TRBV10-1 with TRBJ2-6; no clear D. This CDR3 contains 15 residues. Germline-derived CDR1 and CDR2 are WNHNN and SYGVQD (reference sequence). DNA for the CDR3: TGCGTAACTACCTTGAAGGGCCCCGGGGCCAACGTCCTGACTTTC. This translates into CVTTLKGPGANVLTF.

This clonotype was counted between two and nine times. The CDR3 DNA sequence: TGTGCCAGCAGCCAAGGTCCACAGCCTCAAGAGACCCAGTACTTC. Translating gives CASSQGPQPQETQYF. The chain carries TRBV3-1 and TRBJ2-5; D is unresolved. V dropped 1 base and J dropped 2 bases, with 11 bases sitting between them. The germline V gene has CDR1 LGHDT and CDR2 YNNKEL (reference sequence). This CDR3 is built from 15 residues.

The DNA of the CDR3 is TGCGCCAGCAGCCCGTGGTCCTTCCAAGAGACCCAGTACTTC. Amino acid sequence: CASSPWSFQETQYF. The V gene is TRBV5-1, the J gene TRBJ2-5; D gene unclear. V lost 4 bases and J lost 1, with 11 bases in between. Germline CDR1 SGHRS, CDR2 YFSETQ. The CDR3 extends over 14 amino acids.

Only a few counts were recorded for this clonotype. This chain links TRBV12-3 or TRBV12-4 with TRBJ1-3; TRBD1 is a possible D gene (6 bases). The V and J ends lost 5 bases and 4 bases respectively, with 12 bases between them. This CDR3 comprises 14 residues. DNA of the CDR3: TGTGCCAGCAGTCGGACCCAGGGGGGAAACACCATATATTTT. Translating gives CASSRTQGGNTIYF.

This rearrangement joins TRBV18 to TRBJ2-7; D perhaps matches TRBD2 (5 bases). Germline CDR1 and CDR2: KGHSH and LQKENI. CDR3 size: 17 residues. Trimming left V 1 base short and J 3 bases short, with 19 bases between. CDR3: CASSPRSGEPPGYEQYF. In nucleotides, the CDR3 is TGTGCCAGCTCACCACGTTCCGGGGAGCCCCCTGGCTACGAGCAGTACTTC. Combining the CDR3 with reference TRBV18 and TRBJ2-7 gives the whole variable domain NAGVMQNPRHLVRRRGQEARLRCSPMKGHSHVYWYRQLPEEGLKFMVYLQKENIIDESGMPKERFSAEFPKEGPSILRIQQVVRGDSAAYFCASSPRSGEPPGYEQYFGPGTRLTVT.

The chain has TRBV20-1 and TRBJ2-5, with D maybe TRBD1 (5 bases). Per the germline V gene, CDR1 is DFQATT and CDR2 is SNEGSKA (reference sequence). The CDR3 extends over 11 amino acids. V was clipped by 6 bases and J by 4 bases, with 9 bases between them. The CDR3 DNA follows: TGCAGTGCCAGACAGATAGAGACCCAGTACTTC. Its protein product is CSARQIETQYF.

The chain couples TRBV9 to TRBJ1-6; 7 bases line up with TRBD1. Per germline, CDR1 SGDLS and CDR2 YYNGEE. This CDR3 is built from 15 residues. V lost 0 bases to trimming and J lost 5 bases; unmatched junction nucleotides: 2. CDR3 amino acids: CASSVGQGDNSPLHF. In DNA form, the CDR3 reads TGTGCCAGCAGCGTAGGACAGGGTGATAATTCACCCCTCCACTTT. Drawing the rest from reference TRBV9 and TRBJ1-6, the complete variable domain is DSGVTQTPKHLITATGQRVTLRCSPRSGDLSVYWYQQSLDQGLQFLIQYYNGEERAKGNILERFSAQQFPDLHSELNLSSLELGDSALYFCASSVGQGDNSPLHFGNGTRLTVT.